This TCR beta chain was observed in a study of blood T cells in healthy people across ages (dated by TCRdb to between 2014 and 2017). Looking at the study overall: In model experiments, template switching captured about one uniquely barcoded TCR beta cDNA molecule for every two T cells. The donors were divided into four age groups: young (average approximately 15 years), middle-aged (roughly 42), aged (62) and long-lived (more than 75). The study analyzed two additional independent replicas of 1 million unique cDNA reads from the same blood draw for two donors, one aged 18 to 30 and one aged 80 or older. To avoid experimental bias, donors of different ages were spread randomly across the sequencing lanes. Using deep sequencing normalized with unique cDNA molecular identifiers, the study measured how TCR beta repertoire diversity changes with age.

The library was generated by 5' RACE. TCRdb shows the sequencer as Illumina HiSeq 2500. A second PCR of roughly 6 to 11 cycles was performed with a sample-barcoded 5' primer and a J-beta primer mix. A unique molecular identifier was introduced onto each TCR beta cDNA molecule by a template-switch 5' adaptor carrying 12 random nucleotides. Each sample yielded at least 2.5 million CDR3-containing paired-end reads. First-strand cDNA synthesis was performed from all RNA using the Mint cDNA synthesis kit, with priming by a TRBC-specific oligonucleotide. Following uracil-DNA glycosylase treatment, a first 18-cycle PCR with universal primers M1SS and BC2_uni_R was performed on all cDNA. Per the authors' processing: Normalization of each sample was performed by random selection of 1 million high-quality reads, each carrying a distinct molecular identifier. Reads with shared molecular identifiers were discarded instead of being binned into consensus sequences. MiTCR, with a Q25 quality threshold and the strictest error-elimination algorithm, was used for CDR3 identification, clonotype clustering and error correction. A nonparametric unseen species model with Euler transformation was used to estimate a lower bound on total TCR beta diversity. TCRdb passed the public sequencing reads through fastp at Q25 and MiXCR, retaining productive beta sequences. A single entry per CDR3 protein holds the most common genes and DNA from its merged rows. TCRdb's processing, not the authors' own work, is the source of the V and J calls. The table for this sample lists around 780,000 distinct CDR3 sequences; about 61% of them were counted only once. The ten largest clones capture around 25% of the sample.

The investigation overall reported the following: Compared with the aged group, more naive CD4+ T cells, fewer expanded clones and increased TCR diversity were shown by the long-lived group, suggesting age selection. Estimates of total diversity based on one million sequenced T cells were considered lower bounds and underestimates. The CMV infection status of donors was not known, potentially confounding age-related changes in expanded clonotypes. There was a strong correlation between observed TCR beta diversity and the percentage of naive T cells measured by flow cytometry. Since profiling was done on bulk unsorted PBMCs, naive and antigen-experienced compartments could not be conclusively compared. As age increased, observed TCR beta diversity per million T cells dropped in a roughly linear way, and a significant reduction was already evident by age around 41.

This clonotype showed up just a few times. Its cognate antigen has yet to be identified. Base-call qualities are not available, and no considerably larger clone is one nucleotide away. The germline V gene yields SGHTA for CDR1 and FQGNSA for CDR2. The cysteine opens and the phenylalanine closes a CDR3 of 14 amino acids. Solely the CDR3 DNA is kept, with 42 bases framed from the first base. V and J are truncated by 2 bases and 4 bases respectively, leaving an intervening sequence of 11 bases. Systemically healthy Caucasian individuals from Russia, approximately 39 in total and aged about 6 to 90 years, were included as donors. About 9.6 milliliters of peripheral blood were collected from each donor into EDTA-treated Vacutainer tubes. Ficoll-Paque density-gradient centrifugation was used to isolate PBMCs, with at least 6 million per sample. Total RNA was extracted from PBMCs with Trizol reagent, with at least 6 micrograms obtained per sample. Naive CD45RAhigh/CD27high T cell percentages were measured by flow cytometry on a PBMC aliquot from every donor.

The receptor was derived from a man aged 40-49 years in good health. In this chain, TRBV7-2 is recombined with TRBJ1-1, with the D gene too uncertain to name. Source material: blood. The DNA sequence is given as TGTGCCAGCAGCTTAATCAAGGGAAGCACTGAAGCTTTCTTT. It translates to CASSLIKGSTEAFF.